A single sample is the source of the 2 T cell receptor beta chains below, sequenced in a study of identical twins. TCRdb processed the 5' RACE reads anew with MiXCR; each CDR3 protein has one entry. The table lists 450,000 to 650,000 distinct CDR3 sequences, around 9.6% of them singletons. These data are also associated with another study on yellow fever vaccine responses in identical twins.

Sequenced: PBMCs. The receptors here all came from a woman between 18 and 29 years old in good health.

The CDR3 loop is CAISVAGANVLTF. The CDR3 DNA reads as TGTGCCATCAGTGTTGCCGGGGCCAACGTCCTGACTTTC. The chain couples TRBV10-3 to TRBJ2-6, with no clear D. V lost 4 bases and J 4 bases, leaving 5 bases between the germline ends. Germline V CDR1 and CDR2: ENHRY, SYGVKD. The CDR3 is made up of 13 amino acids.

This clonotype was detected a few times. The V and J genes are TRBV12-3 or TRBV12-4 and TRBJ1-1, with D unresolved. The CDR3 runs 13 residues. Trimming removed 3 bases from V and 0 bases from J, with 5 bases in between. CDR3 nucleotide sequence: TGTGCCAGCAGTTTGGAGATGAACACTGAAGCTTTCTTT. Translated, it gives CASSLEMNTEAFF.